These 26 T cell receptor beta chains came from one sample sequenced in a study of blood T cells in healthy people across ages. Sample-barcoded 5' priming and a J-beta primer mix drove a second PCR of 7 to 11 cycles. One entry per CDR3 protein results from TCRdb running MiXCR on the 5' RACE reads. The data contain more than 550,000 distinct CDR3 sequences, about a fifth of them singletons. The sequenced sample was blood. These receptors originate from a man between 70 and 80 years old in good health.

The chain recombines TRBV15 with TRBJ1-4; D not certain. V was pared by 9 bases and J by 0 bases, with 11 bases between. CDR3 length: 14 amino acids. Per germline, CDR1 LNHNV and CDR2 YYDKDF (reference sequence). The DNA of the CDR3 is TGTGCCACGAGGAGAGACCCAACTAATGAAAAACTGTTTTTT. It is translated as CATRRDPTNEKLFF.

This clonotype was seen more than once but under ten times. This could be a read error, since a much larger clone is one nucleotide away. Since the CDR3 does not end with the conserved phenylalanine or tryptophan, this likely comes from a read error. J is TRBJ2-3 and V is TRBV28, with no clear D. CDR1 is MDHEN and CDR2 is SYDVKM in the germline V gene. This CDR3 is built from 13 residues. Trimming shortened V by 4 bases and J by 2 bases, and 7 bases separated the two germline ends. The CDR3 here is CASSYPNTDTQYL. For the CDR3, the DNA is TGTGCCAGCAGTTACCCAAACACAGATACGCAGTATCTT.

The count of this clonotype is one. This chain joins TRBV2 and TRBJ2-1; no clear D gene. This CDR3 comprises 13 residues. V gave up 6 bases and J gave up 5 bases, with 11 bases separating them. Germline CDR1 SNHLY, CDR2 FYNNEI. The CDR3 bases are TGTGCCAGCAGCTCGGACGGCCACAATGAGCAGTTCTTC. Protein: CASSSDGHNEQFF.

The chain combines TRBV6-5 with TRBJ2-7; the match to TRBD1 covers 10 bases. Losses at the gene ends were 0 bases for V and 6 bases for J; bases not matched to a gene: 2. This CDR3 has 14 amino acids. Germline V CDR1 and CDR2: MNHEY, SVGAGI. As DNA, the CDR3 is TGTGCCAGCAGTTACTCAGACAGGGGGCTCGAGCAGTACTTC. Encoded protein: CASSYSDRGLEQYF.

Only one count was recorded for this clonotype. The rearrangement joins TRBV4-1 to TRBJ2-6, with a tentative D call TRBD1 (6 bases). Trimming cost V 0 bases and J 1 base, with 7 bases left between them. Germline V gives CDR1 MGHRA, CDR2 YSYEKL. This CDR3 region has 16 residues. This CDR3 is CASSQEQGSGANVLTF. The DNA of the CDR3 is TGCGCCAGCAGCCAAGAACAGGGATCTGGGGCCAACGTCCTGACTTTC.

CDR3 sequence reads: CASSLAGGRYEQYV. CDR3 DNA: TGTGCCAGTTCCCTAGCGGGAGGGCGCTACGAGCAGTACGTC. This chain links TRBV7-2 with TRBJ2-7; TRBD2 aligns across 12 bases. CDR3 length equals 14 residues. Germline CDR1 is SGHTA and CDR2 is FQGNSA. V lost 9 bases and J lost 3; bases outside the gene matches: 6.

This chain joins TRBV6-5 and TRBJ1-6; no reliable D call. CDR3 length: 16 residues. Germline V gene sequence: CDR1 MNHEY, CDR2 SVGAGI. Deletions cut 7 bases from V and 0 bases from J, with 13 bases between. CDR3 in amino acids: CASTTSSFSYNSPLHF. CDR3 DNA sequence: TGTGCCAGCACTACGAGCAGTTTCTCCTATAATTCACCCCTCCACTTT.

This clonotype appeared a few times. The chain has TRBV7-2 and TRBJ1-4; 7 bases align to TRBD1. Losses at the gene ends were 1 base for V and 3 bases for J; bases not matched to a gene: 11. The CDR3 sequence is 18 residues long. Germline-derived CDR1 and CDR2 are SGHTA and FQGNSA. The CDR3 DNA reads as TGTGCCAGCAGCTTAGGGGGATTACAGGGGCGGGCTAATGAAAAACTGTTTTTT. This translates into CASSLGGLQGRANEKLFF.

The V and J genes are TRBV12-3 or TRBV12-4 and TRBJ2-1; possibly TRBD1 for D (6 bases). This CDR3 region has 14 residues. Trimming removed 7 bases from V and 5 bases from J, with 15 bases in between. The CDR3 protein is CASTTRQVDNEQFF. DNA for the CDR3: TGTGCCAGCACCACACGACAGGTAGACAATGAGCAGTTCTTC.

J is TRBJ1-4 and V is TRBV4-2; 9 nucleotides align to TRBD1. This CDR3 has 17 amino acids. Looked up from germline, CDR1 is LGHNA and CDR2 is YNFKEQ. V gave up 1 base and J gave up 7 bases; unmatched junction bases: 10. Here the CDR3 DNA reads TGTGCCAGCAGCCAAGGAGGGGGGGACAGGGCGAGTGAAAAACTGTTTTTT. This encodes CASSQGGGDRASEKLFF.

V is TRBV29-1 and J is TRBJ2-7; 9 bases fit TRBD1. The trim removed 5 bases at V and 0 bases at J, leaving 5 bases unmatched. Germline V gene lookup returns CDR1 SQVTM and CDR2 ANQGSEA. The CDR3 totals 14 residues. The chain's CDR3 is CSVRRDRDSYEQYF. CDR3 in DNA: TGCAGCGTTAGGAGGGACAGGGACTCCTACGAGCAGTACTTC.

J is TRBJ2-7 and V is TRBV10-3; a possible D gene is TRBD1 (6 bases). The CDR3 extends over 14 amino acids. Germline V CDR1 and CDR2: ENHRY, SYGVKD. Trimming removed 3 bases at V and 7 bases at J, with 16 bases between. CDR3 sequence: CAISDLGPRGEQYV. The DNA for the CDR3 is TGTGCCATCAGTGATTTGGGTCCTAGGGGGGAGCAGTACGTC.

V and J are TRBV7-9 and TRBJ2-5; D is tentatively TRBD1 or TRBD2 (6 bases each). V lost 4 bases and J lost 5, with 17 bases in between. Germline V gives CDR1 SEHNR, CDR2 FQNEAQ (reference sequence). The CDR3 runs to 15 residues. CDR3 sequence reads: CASSSWGAGSETQYF. In DNA form, the CDR3 reads TGTGCCAGCAGCTCCTGGGGGGCAGGCTCGGAGACCCAGTACTTC.

The V call is TRBV4-1, the J call TRBJ1-2; D not certain. Germline-derived CDR1 and CDR2 are MGHRA and YSYEKL. V lost 0 bases and J lost 2, with 13 bases in between. The CDR3 spans 16 residues. CDR3 DNA: TGCGCCAGCAGCCAAGATTCAGCTGGTCTCAACTATGGCTACACCTTC. Translation gives CASSQDSAGLNYGYTF.

This chain links TRBV12-3 or TRBV12-4 with TRBJ2-3; the match to TRBD2 covers 11 bases. The CDR3 is made up of 14 amino acids. Trimming removed 9 bases from V and 5 bases from J; junction bases left unmatched: 7. The CDR3 nucleotides read TGTGCCAGTGCACTAGCGGGGGTGAGAGATACGCAGTATTTT. Protein: CASALAGVRDTQYF.

This clonotype showed up just a few times. The chain joins TRBV18 to TRBJ1-5; D is perhaps TRBD1 (5 bases). The germline V gene has CDR1 KGHSH and CDR2 LQKENI. CDR3 size: 14 residues. Trimming removed 5 bases at V and 3 bases at J, with 11 bases between. The CDR3 bases are TGTGCCAGCTCAGAGGGGCCCTACAATCAGCCCCAGCATTTT. It translates to CASSEGPYNQPQHF.

This clonotype turned up a few times. This chain links TRBV28 with TRBJ1-5; D call uncertain. The CDR3 extends over 12 amino acids. Trimming cost V 10 bases and J 1 base, with 8 bases left between them. Looked up from germline, CDR1 is MDHEN and CDR2 is SYDVKM. In DNA form, the CDR3 reads TGTGCCATCACGGGGAGCAATCAGCCCCAGCATTTT. It is translated as CAITGSNQPQHF.

This clonotype was seen many times. The rearrangement links TRBV12-3 or TRBV12-4 to TRBJ2-3; a possible D gene is TRBD1 (6 bases). The CDR3 extends over 15 amino acids. Trimming pared 6 bases from V and 0 bases from J, leaving 13 bases between. In DNA form, the CDR3 reads TGTGCCAGCAGGCTACAGGGCCTTAGCACAGATACGCAGTATTTT. Protein: CASRLQGLSTDTQYF.

This chain connects TRBV29-1 to TRBJ2-1; a weak D match, TRBD2 (5 bases). The CDR3 totals 15 residues. CDR1 and CDR2 from the germline V gene are SQVTM and ANQGSEA. V was trimmed by 0 bases and J by 8 bases, leaving 17 bases between them. Here the CDR3 reads CSVEDPWAEVDEQFF. The CDR3 bases are TGCAGCGTTGAAGATCCTTGGGCGGAGGTGGATGAGCAGTTCTTC.

This clonotype has just a few counts. J is TRBJ2-5 and V is TRBV7-2; 7 bases are a match to TRBD2. There are 18 residues in the CDR3. The V gene's germline CDR1 is SGHTA and CDR2 FQGNSA. V lost 3 bases and J lost 5; bases outside the gene matches: 18. The CDR3 DNA reads TGTGCCAGCAGCTTGGCGCCAGCGGGACGTCCCCTCGGCGAGACCCAGTACTTC. This translates into CASSLAPAGRPLGETQYF. The full variable domain, with the rest looked up from reference TRBV7-2 and TRBJ2-5, is GAGVSQSPSNKVTEKGKDVELRCDPISGHTALYWYRQSLGQGLEFLIYFQGNSAPDKSGLPSDRFSAERTGGSVSTLTIQRTQQEDSAVYLCASSLAPAGRPLGETQYFGPGTRLLVL.

This clonotype occurred many times. V usage is TRBV3-1 and J usage is TRBJ1-1; perhaps TRBD1 as D (5 bases). Germline V gene lookup returns CDR1 LGHDT and CDR2 YNNKEL (reference sequence). The CDR3 is made up of 13 amino acids. V lost 7 bases and J 5 bases, leaving 14 bases between the germline ends. CDR3 region: CASIRNGGTEAFF. Written as DNA, the CDR3 is TGTGCCAGCATCAGAAACGGGGGAACTGAAGCTTTCTTT.

The gene calls are TRBV2 and TRBJ1-1, with 7 bases aligning to TRBD1. The CDR3 totals 13 residues. The germline CDR1 and CDR2 sequences are SNHLY and FYNNEI. Losses at the gene ends were 6 bases for V and 5 bases for J; bases not matched to a gene: 6. The CDR3: CASRWQGETEAFF. The CDR3 DNA follows: TGTGCCAGCAGGTGGCAGGGGGAGACTGAAGCTTTCTTT.

This clonotype has more than one count but fewer than ten. The rearrangement joins TRBV20-1 to TRBJ2-7; D is possibly TRBD1 or TRBD2 (5 bases each). Trimming cost V 4 bases and J 2 bases, with 9 bases left between them. Germline V gene sequence: CDR1 DFQATT, CDR2 SNEGSKA (reference sequence). The CDR3 loop spans 12 amino acids. The CDR3 DNA follows: TGCAGTGCTACGAGAGGGGCCTACGAGCAGTACTTC. Amino acid sequence: CSATRGAYEQYF.

This clonotype has at least ten counts. The chain recombines TRBV12-3 or TRBV12-4 with TRBJ1-5; possible D gene TRBD1, 5 bases. The CDR3 loop spans 14 amino acids. The V end was cut by 4 bases, the J end by 6 bases, with 13 bases between. The CDR3 nucleotides are TGTGCCAGCAGTTCGGGCGGGGGACGTCAGCCCCAGCATTTT. The encoded protein is CASSSGGGRQPQHF.

The CDR3 protein is CASSRQSGTDTQYF. The CDR3 region has the DNA TGTGCCAGCAGCCGACAGAGCGGCACAGATACGCAGTATTTT. The chain combines TRBV12-3 or TRBV12-4 with TRBJ2-3, with a tentative D call TRBD1 (5 bases). The CDR3 spans 14 residues. Trimming removed 6 bases from V and 1 base from J, with 11 bases in between.

The genes are TRBV18 and TRBJ2-5; D remains unclear. The end of the DNA fits TRBJ2-1 better, so the J call may be wrong. CDR3 length: 15 residues. Germline V gene data show CDR1 as KGHSH and CDR2 as LQKENI. The CDR3 DNA is TGTGCCAGCTCGCTTCCCGGCCTTGTGGGAAATGAGCAGTTCTTC. Translating gives CASSLPGLVGNEQFF.